The rows below give T cell receptor beta chains drawn from one sample of a study of beta chain features in type 1 diabetes. The protocol was immunoSEQ multiplex PCR, while the TCRdb copy is restricted to in-frame clones and leaves out a portion. The sample lists 300,000 to 400,000 clones, 9.6% occurring once. The sequenced sample consisted of central memory CD4+ T cells from blood. The receptors stem from a man in his thirties or forties with type 1 diabetes. The CDR3 runs from the conserved cysteine through the conserved F or W. The order of the fields is V gene, clone size, D gene, J gene, CDR3 DNA, CDR3 protein. D genes are given only for firm matches. A clone size is listed for some rows: how often the clone was seen (once, few, many), or a class if it is expanded.

TRBV6-5	-	-	TRBJ2-5	TGTGCCAGCAGTTACTCTAGGCACGAAGAGACCCAGTACTTC	CASSYSRHEETQYF
TRBV23-1	-	-	TRBJ2-7	TGCGCCAGCCCCTTGCGCGAGCAGTACTTC	CASPLREQYF
TRBV5-1	-	TRBD2	TRBJ2-2	TGCGCCAGCAGCCTAGGACTAGCGGGAGGTTCAGGGGAGCTGTTTTTT	CASSLGLAGGSGELFF
TRBV7-8	few	TRBD1	TRBJ2-5	TGTGCCAGCAGCCCTTATGGGACAGGGCGTCAAGAGACCCAGTACTTC	CASSPYGTGRQETQYF
TRBV7-8	few	TRBD2	TRBJ2-5	TGTGCCAGCAGCCCGGGGACTAGCGGGAGTGGGAAGACCCAGTACTTC	CASSPGTSGSGKTQYF
TRBV7-2	few	-	TRBJ1-1	TGTGCCAGCAGCTTAGGAATTCTAGCTTTCTTT	CASSLGILAFF
TRBV5-6	few	-	TRBJ2-2	TGTGCCAGCAGCCCCCGTTGGATGAGCACCGGGGAGCTGTTTTTT	CASSPRWMSTGELFF
TRBV5-5	few	-	TRBJ1-5	TGTGCCAGCAGCTTGAGTACCGGGGAAGAGCCCCAGCATTTT	CASSLSTGEEPQHF
TRBV30	-	-	TRBJ2-6	TGTGCCTGGAGTCCCAACTCTGGGGCCAACGTCCTGACTTTC	CAWSPNSGANVLTF
TRBV5-1	few	-	TRBJ2-7	TGCGCCAGCAGCCGGGTAGGGGAGAGCTCCTACGAGCAGTACTTC	CASSRVGESSYEQYF
TRBV5-1	few	TRBD1	TRBJ2-7	TGCGCCAGCAGCTTTGGGGACAGTCGAGAGCAGTACTTC	CASSFGDSREQYF
TRBV6-5	-	TRBD2	TRBJ2-2	TGTGCCAGCAGTTCCACGACTAGCCGTTCCGGGGAGCTGTTTTTT	CASSSTTSRSGELFF
TRBV15	-	TRBD2	TRBJ2-3	TGTGCCACCAGGACCGCAATACTTCATAGCGGGAGGGTTCGAATGGCAGATACGCAGTATTTT	CATRTAILHSGRVRMADTQYF
TRBV29-1	few	-	TRBJ1-4	TGCAGCGCTTCAGGGGACGTCGGTGAAAAACTGTTTTTT	CSASGDVGEKLFF
TRBV19	-	-	TRBJ2-7	TGTGCCAGTAGTTCTCGGATATACGAGCAGTACTTC	CASSSRIYEQYF
TRBV6-6	few	-	TRBJ2-7	TGTGCCACGACGGGGGACTTCTACGAGCAGTACTTC	CATTGDFYEQYF
TRBV7-3	-	-	TRBJ2-5	TGTGCCAGCAGCCCGAACATTGAAGAGACCCAGTACTTC	CASSPNIEETQYF
TRBV20-1	-	-	TRBJ2-1	TGCAGTGCTACCCCTGGGGTGGAGCAGTTCTTC	CSATPGVEQFF
TRBV5-1	-	TRBD1	TRBJ2-7	TGCGCCAGCAGCACGGGACAGGGGAACCACGAGCAGTACTTC	CASSTGQGNHEQYF
TRBV27	-	-	TRBJ2-1	TGTGCCAGCAGTTACTCGTCCGGGACACTCAATGAGCAGTTCTTC	CASSYSSGTLNEQFF
TRBV6-6	few	-	TRBJ2-6	TGTGCCAGCAGTTACTCGTATTCTGGGGCCAACGTCCTGACTTTC	CASSYSYSGANVLTF
TRBV11-3	few	-	TRBJ2-5	TGTGCCAGCAGCCTAGGACGAGGGTCTTGGAGAGAGACCCAGTACTTC	CASSLGRGSWRETQYF
TRBV7-2	-	-	TRBJ2-1	TGTGCCAGCAGCTTATCACGGGAAGGTGAGCAGTTCTTC	CASSLSREGEQFF
TRBV6-5	-	-	TRBJ2-5	TGTGCCAGCAGTTACTCAGGGTTAGAGACCCAGTACTTC	CASSYSGLETQYF
TRBV6-6	-	-	TRBJ1-1	TGTGCCAGCAGTTACCCGGAATATAGCTTAACTGAAGCTTTCTTT	CASSYPEYSLTEAFF
TRBV27	few	-	TRBJ1-2	TGTGCCAGCAGTTTAAAAGGCGGAAACTATGGCTACACCTTC	CASSLKGGNYGYTF
TRBV28	-	-	TRBJ2-6	TGTGCCAGCATCGCTGCGAGCTCTGGGGCCAACGTCCTGACTTTC	CASIAASSGANVLTF
TRBV6-5	few	-	TRBJ2-7	TGTGCCAGCAGTTACTCGAGGCAGGGCCCCGAGCAGTACTTC	CASSYSRQGPEQYF
TRBV5-6	many	-	TRBJ2-3	TGTGCCAGCAGCTTGGCCCGGAGCACAGATACGCAGTATTTT	CASSLARSTDTQYF
TRBV5-1	many	-	TRBJ1-2	TGCGCCAGCAGCTTGGAGTCGGGGCGCTATGGCTACACCTTC	CASSLESGRYGYTF
TRBV7-3	-	-	TRBJ1-5	TGTGCCAGCAGCCTAGTCGGGTATAGCAATCAGCCCCAGCATTTT	CASSLVGYSNQPQHF
TRBV7-8	-	-	TRBJ2-3	TGTGCCAGCAGCTCCGACCGCACAGATACGCAGTATTTT	CASSSDRTDTQYF
TRBV11-2	many	-	TRBJ2-3	TGTGCCAGCAGCTCTTGGGGCACAGATACGCAGTATTTT	CASSSWGTDTQYF
TRBV2	many	TRBD1	TRBJ2-7	TGTGCCAGCAGTGGGGCAGGGGGTGTGCCCTACGAGCAGTACTTC	CASSGAGGVPYEQYF
TRBV6-4	few	-	TRBJ2-1	TGTGCCAGCAGTCGCCTCGGAGCGGATTACTACAATGAGCAGTTCTTC	CASSRLGADYYNEQFF
TRBV27	-	-	TRBJ1-4	TGTGCCAGCAGCAAGGGACGAGGCCACGAAAAACTGTTTTTT	CASSKGRGHEKLFF
TRBV5-1	few	-	TRBJ1-4	TGCGCCAGCAGCTTGGAACAGGGCCGCGAAAAACTGTTTTTT	CASSLEQGREKLFF
TRBV5-4	few	-	TRBJ2-1	TGCGCCAGCAGCCCCAGGAGGGGTGAGCAGTTCTTC	CASSPRRGEQFF
TRBV5-1	few	TRBD2	TRBJ2-5	TGCGCCAGCAGCGCTGACGGGAGGGAGGAAGAGACCCAGTACTTC	CASSADGREEETQYF
TRBV7-2	-	TRBD1	TRBJ2-1	TGTGCCAGCAGCTTAGGAGGGACAGGGATGAATGAGCAGTTCTTC	CASSLGGTGMNEQFF
TRBV2	-	-	TRBJ2-2	TGTGCCAGCAGTGTTACCCCTCCAAGGGCCCAAACCGGGGAGCTGTTTTTT	CASSVTPPRAQTGELFF
TRBV11-2	few	TRBD2	TRBJ2-7	TGTGCCAGCAGCGCAGCCGGGACTACAGACTACGAGCAGTACTTC	CASSAAGTTDYEQYF
TRBV5-5	few	-	TRBJ2-7	TGTGCCAGCAGCTTGGGTGGGGGAAGGTACGGGGCCGACGAGCAGTACTTC	CASSLGGGRYGADEQYF
TRBV15	few	-	TRBJ2-5	TGTGCCACCAGCGATCAGACAGGCAGGGAGACCCAGTACTTC	CATSDQTGRETQYF
TRBV28	-	TRBD2	TRBJ2-7	TGTGCCAGCAGTTCTAGCGGGAGGGGAGGTGAGCAGTACTTC	CASSSSGRGGEQYF
TRBV6-5	once	-	TRBJ2-7	TGTGCCAGCAGTCCGGACAGAACCTACGAGCAGTACTTC	CASSPDRTYEQYF
TRBV7-9	few	TRBD2	TRBJ2-1	TGTGCCAGCAGCTTAAGGTCGGCTAGCGGGAGGCCTGAGCAGTTCTTC	CASSLRSASGRPEQFF
TRBV2	few	TRBD1	TRBJ1-1	TGTGCCAGCAGTGGAGGGGACAGGGACACTGAAGCTTTCTTT	CASSGGDRDTEAFF
TRBV4-3	-	-	TRBJ1-6	TGCGCCAGCAGCCAAGACTTCCTGACCGGGACGACCCTCCACTTT	CASSQDFLTGTTLHF
TRBV5-4	many	TRBD1	TRBJ2-7	TGTGCCAGCAGCCCGGCGGTTGACAGGGGAAGCTACGAGCAGTACTTC	CASSPAVDRGSYEQYF
TRBV5-1	-	-	TRBJ2-2	TGCGCCAGCAGCTTTGTGGGCGCCGGGGAGCTGTTTTTT	CASSFVGAGELFF
TRBV6-1	few	-	TRBJ1-1	TGTGCCAGCAGTATCCGAAGCAGAACTGAAGCTTTCTTT	CASSIRSRTEAFF
TRBV5-4	few	TRBD2	TRBJ2-5	TGTGCCAGCAGCTCGACTAGCGGGGGAGAGACCCAGTACTTC	CASSSTSGGETQYF
TRBV11-2	once	-	TRBJ1-2	TGTGCCAGCAGCTTGGTGGGACATGGCTACACCTTC	CASSLVGHGYTF
TRBV5-4	few	TRBD1	TRBJ1-1	TGTGCCAGCAGCCTTGACAGGGGTTCGGGTGAAGCTTTCTTT	CASSLDRGSGEAFF
TRBV7-2	-	TRBD2	TRBJ2-2	TGTGCCAGCAGCTTACGCGCGGGAGTCGTCGGGGAGCTGTTTTTT	CASSLRAGVVGELFF
TRBV28	-	-	TRBJ1-4	TGTGCCAGCAGTTCCCAGGCATCAACTAATGAAAAACTGTTTTTT	CASSSQASTNEKLFF